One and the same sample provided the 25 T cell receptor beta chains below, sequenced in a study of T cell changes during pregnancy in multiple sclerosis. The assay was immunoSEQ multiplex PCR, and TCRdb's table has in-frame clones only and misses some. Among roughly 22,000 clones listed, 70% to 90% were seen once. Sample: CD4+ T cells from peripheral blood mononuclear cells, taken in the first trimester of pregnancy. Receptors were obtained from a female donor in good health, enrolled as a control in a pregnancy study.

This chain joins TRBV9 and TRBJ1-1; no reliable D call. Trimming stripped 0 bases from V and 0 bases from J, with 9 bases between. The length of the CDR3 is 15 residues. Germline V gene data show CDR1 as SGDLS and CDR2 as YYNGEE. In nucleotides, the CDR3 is TGTGCCAGCAGCGTAGGAGGCAGTCTGAACACTGAAGCTTTCTTT. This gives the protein CASSVGGSLNTEAFF. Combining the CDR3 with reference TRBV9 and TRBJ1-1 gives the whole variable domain DSGVTQTPKHLITATGQRVTLRCSPRSGDLSVYWYQQSLDQGLQFLIQYYNGEERAKGNILERFSAQQFPDLHSELNLSSLELGDSALYFCASSVGGSLNTEAFFGQGTRLTVV.

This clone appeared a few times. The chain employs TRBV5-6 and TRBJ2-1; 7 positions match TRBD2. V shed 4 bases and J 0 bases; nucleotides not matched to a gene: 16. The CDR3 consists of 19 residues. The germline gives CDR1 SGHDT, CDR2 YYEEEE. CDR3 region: CASSPISSGDLSSYNEQFF. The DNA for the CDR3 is TGTGCCAGCAGCCCCATTTCGAGCGGGGACCTGAGCTCCTACAATGAGCAGTTCTTC. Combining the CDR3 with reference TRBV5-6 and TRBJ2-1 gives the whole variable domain DAGVTQSPTHLIKTRGQQVTLRCSPKSGHDTVSWYQQALGQGPQFIFQYYEEEERQRGNFPDRFSGHQFPNYSSELNVNALLLGDSALYLCASSPISSGDLSSYNEQFFGPGTRLTVL.

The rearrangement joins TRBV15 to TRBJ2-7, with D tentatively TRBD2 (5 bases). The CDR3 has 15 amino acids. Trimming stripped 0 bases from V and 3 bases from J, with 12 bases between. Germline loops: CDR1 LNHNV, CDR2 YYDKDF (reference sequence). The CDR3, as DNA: TGTGCCACCAGCAGAGATCACGTACTAGGCTACGAGCAGTACTTC. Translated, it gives CATSRDHVLGYEQYF.

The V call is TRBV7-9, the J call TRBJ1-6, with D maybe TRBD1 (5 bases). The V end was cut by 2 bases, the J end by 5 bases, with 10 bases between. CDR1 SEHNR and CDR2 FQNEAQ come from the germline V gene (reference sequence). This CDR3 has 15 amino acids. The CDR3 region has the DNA TGTGCCAGCAGCTTAAGGACACTGGATAATTCACCCCTCCACTTT. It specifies CASSLRTLDNSPLHF.

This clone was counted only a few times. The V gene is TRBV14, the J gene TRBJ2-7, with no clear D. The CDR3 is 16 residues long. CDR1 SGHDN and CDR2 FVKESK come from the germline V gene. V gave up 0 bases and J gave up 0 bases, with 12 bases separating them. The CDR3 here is CASSQDGWQVSYEQYF. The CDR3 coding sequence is TGTGCCAGCAGCCAAGATGGGTGGCAGGTCTCCTACGAGCAGTACTTC. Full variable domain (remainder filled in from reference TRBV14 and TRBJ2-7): EAGVTQFPSHSVIEKGQTVTLRCDPISGHDNLYWYRRVMGKEIKFLLHFVKESKQDESGMPNNRFLAERTGGTYSTLKVQPAELEDSGVYFCASSQDGWQVSYEQYFGPGTRLTVT.

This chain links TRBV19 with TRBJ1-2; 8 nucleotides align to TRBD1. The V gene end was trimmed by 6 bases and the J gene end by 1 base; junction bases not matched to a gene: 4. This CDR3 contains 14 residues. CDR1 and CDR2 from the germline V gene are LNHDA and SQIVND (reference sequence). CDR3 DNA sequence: TGTGCCAGTAGCCGACAGGGGAATAACTATGGCTACACCTTC. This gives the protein CASSRQGNNYGYTF.

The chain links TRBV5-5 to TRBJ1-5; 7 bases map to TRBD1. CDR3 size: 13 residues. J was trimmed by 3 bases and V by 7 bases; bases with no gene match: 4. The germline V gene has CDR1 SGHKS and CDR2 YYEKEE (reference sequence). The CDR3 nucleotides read TGTGCCAGCGCAGGGACAGTCAATCAGCCCCAGCATTTT. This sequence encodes CASAGTVNQPQHF.

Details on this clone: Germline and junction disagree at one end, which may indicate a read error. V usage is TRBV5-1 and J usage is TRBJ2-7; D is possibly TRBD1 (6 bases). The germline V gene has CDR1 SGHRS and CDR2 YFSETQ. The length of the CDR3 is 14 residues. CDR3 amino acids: CASSGPLNRVLLNF. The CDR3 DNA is TGCGCCAGCAGCGGTCCACTCAACAGGGTACTCCTGAACTTC.

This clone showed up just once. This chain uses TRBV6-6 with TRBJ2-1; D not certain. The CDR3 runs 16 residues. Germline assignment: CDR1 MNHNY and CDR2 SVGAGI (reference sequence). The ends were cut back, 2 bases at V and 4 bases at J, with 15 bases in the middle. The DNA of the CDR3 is TGTGCCAGCAGTTACCGAACTCCTGTTGGTTACAATGAGCAGTTCTTC. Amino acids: CASSYRTPVGYNEQFF.

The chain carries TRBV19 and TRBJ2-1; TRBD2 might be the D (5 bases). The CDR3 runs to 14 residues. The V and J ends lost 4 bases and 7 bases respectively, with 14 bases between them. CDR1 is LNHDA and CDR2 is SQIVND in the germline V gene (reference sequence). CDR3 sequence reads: CASSSGEKLNEQFF. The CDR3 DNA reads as TGTGCCAGTAGTAGTGGGGAGAAGCTTAATGAGCAGTTCTTC. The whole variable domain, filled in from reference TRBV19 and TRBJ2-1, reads DGGITQSPKYLFRKEGQNVTLSCEQNLNHDAMYWYRQDPGQGLRLIYYSQIVNDFQKGDIAEGYSVSREKKESFPLTVTSAQKNPTAFYLCASSSGEKLNEQFFGPGTRLTVL.

CDR3 DNA sequence: TGTGCCAGTAGTATAACTCGGGGTGAGCCGGGTGGCCCTTATGAAAAACTGTTTTTT. It translates to CASSITRGEPGGPYEKLFF. This rearrangement joins TRBV19 to TRBJ1-4, with D uncertain. The CDR3 extends over 19 amino acids. The germline V gene encodes CDR1 LNHDA and CDR2 SQIVND (reference sequence). Trimming shortened V by 2 bases and J by 6 bases, and 25 bases separated the two germline ends.

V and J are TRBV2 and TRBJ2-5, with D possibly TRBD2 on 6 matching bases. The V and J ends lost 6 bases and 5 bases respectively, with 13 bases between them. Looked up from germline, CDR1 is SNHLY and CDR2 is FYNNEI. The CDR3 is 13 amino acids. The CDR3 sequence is CASRTGVSETQYF. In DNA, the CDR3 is TGTGCCAGCAGAACGGGAGTCTCGGAGACCCAGTACTTC.

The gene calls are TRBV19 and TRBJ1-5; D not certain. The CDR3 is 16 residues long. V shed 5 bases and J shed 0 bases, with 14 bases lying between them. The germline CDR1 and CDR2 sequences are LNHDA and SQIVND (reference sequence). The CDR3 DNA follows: TGTGCCAGTAGTCCCCGGAGAGTATATAGCAATCAGCCCCAGCATTTT. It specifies CASSPRRVYSNQPQHF.

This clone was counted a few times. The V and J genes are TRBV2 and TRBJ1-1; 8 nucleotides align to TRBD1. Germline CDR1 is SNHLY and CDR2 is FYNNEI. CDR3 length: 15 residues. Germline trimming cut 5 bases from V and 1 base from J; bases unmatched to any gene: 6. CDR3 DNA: TGTGCCAGCAGTCAACGACAGGGGAGGAACACTGAAGCTTTCTTT. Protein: CASSQRQGRNTEAFF.

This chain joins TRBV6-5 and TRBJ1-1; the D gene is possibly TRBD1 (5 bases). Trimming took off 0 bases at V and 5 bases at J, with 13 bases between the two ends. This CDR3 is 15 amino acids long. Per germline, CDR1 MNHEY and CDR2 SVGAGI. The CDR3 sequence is CASSYSGGFGTEAFF. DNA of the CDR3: TGTGCCAGCAGTTACTCTGGGGGGTTTGGGACTGAAGCTTTCTTT.

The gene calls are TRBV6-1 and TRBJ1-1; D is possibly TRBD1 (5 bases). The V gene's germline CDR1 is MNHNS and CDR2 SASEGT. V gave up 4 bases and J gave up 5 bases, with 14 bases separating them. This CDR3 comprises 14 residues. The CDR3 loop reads CASSASQEGTEAFF. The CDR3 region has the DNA TGTGCCAGCAGTGCCTCGCAGGAGGGGACTGAAGCTTTCTTT.

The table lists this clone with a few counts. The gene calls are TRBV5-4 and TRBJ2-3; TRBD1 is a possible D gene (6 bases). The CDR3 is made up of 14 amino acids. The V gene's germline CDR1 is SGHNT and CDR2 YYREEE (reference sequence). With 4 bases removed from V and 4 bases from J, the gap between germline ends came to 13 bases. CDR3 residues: CASSHTGRADTQYF. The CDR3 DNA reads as TGTGCCAGCAGCCATACAGGGCGGGCAGATACGCAGTATTTT.

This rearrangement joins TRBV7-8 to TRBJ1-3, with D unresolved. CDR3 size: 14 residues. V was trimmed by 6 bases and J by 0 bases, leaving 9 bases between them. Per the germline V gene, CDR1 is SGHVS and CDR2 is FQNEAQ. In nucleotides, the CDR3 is TGTGCCAGCAGTCTAGAGACCTCTGGAAACACCATATATTTT. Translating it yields CASSLETSGNTIYF.

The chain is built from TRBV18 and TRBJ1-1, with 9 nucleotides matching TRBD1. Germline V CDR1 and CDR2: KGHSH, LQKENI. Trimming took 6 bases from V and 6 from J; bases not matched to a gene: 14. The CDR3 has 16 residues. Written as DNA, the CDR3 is TGTGCCAGCTCTACGCCGAACAGGGGGCAGAAGGCTGAAGCTTTCTTT. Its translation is CASSTPNRGQKAEAFF.

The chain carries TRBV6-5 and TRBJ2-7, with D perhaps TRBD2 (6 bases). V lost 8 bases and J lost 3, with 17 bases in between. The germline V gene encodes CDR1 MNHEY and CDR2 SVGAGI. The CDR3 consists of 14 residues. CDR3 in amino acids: CASRRALRVYEQYF. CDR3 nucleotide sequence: TGTGCCAGCCGGAGGGCCTTAAGGGTCTACGAGCAGTACTTC.

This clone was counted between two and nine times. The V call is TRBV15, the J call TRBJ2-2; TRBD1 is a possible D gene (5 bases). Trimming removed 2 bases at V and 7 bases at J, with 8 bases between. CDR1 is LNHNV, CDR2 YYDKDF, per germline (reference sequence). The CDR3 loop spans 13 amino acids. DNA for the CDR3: TGTGCCACCAGCAGAAGGGGCGGCGGGGAGCTGTTTTTT. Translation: CATSRRGGGELFF.

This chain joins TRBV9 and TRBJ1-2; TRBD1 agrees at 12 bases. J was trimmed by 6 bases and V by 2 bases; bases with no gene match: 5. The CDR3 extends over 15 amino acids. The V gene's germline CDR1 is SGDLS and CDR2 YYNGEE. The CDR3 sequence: CASSVRDRGLNGYTF. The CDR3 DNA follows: TGTGCCAGCAGCGTTCGGGACAGGGGGCTTAATGGCTACACCTTC.

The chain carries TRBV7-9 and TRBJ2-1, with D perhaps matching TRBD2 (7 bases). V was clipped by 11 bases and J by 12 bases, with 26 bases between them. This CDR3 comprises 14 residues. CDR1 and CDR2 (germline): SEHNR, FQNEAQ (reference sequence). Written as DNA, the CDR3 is TGTGCCGTCCTTCGGGGGGCGGGCTGGTTTGGGCAGTTCTTC. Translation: CAVLRGAGWFGQFF.

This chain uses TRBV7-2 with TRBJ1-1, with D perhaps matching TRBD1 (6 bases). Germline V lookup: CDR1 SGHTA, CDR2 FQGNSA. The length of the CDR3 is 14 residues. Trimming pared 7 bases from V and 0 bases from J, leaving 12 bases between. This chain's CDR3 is CASNQGSMNTEAFF. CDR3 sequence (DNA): TGTGCCAGCAACCAGGGGTCAATGAACACTGAAGCTTTCTTT.

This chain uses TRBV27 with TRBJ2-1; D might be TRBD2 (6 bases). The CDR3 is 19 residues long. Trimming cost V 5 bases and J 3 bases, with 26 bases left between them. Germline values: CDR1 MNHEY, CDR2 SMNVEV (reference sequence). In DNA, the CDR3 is TGTGCCAGCAGTCCTCTTCGTGGAGGGAGGCCCGGGGTCTACAATGAGCAGTTCTTC. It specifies CASSPLRGGRPGVYNEQFF.